This TCR beta chain was sequenced in a study of graft-versus-host responses after intestinal transplantation. The wider study: Recipients got multivisceral, liver-intestinal, or isolated intestinal transplants.

Only in-frame clones appear in the TCRdb table, and some are missing; sequencing was by immunoSEQ multiplex PCR. The table lists approximately 92,000 clones, around 90% of them singletons. This clone appeared a few times. The target antigen is unknown. Findings and limits, study-wide: Investigators detected GvH clones in recipient marrow, with some emerging earlier in ileum or blood. Circulating GvH clones peaking coincided with falling HvG clones soon after transplant.

The junction had 11 bases not matched to a gene; V was cut back by 4 bases and J by 2 bases. CDR1 and CDR2 from the germline V gene are SGHAT and FQNNGV. This CDR3 spans 18 amino acids. The chain combines TRBV11-2 with TRBJ2-3, with 11 bases identical to TRBD2. This clonotype was obtained from a human donor who received an intestinal transplant. The sequencing here drew on unstimulated CD8+ T cells sorted from spleen or lymph node cells, taken before intestinal transplant. The CDR3 loop is CASSSPIFSGGATDTQYF. CDR3 in DNA: TGTGCCAGCAGCTCCCCCATTTTTAGCGGGGGGGCCACAGATACGCAGTATTTT.